Included here is one T cell receptor beta chain sequence, with context. The data were taken from a study of blood T cell repertoires in COVID-19. Whole-study context: The United States, Italy and Spain were the sources of the acute and convalescent COVID-19 samples. T cells, B-cell-depleted T cells, or PBMCs supplied cDNA or gDNA.

In the original processing: For nucleated cells, counts were estimated from reference gene primer amplification. Data came from immunoSEQ multiplex PCR; TCRdb stores just in-frame clones and leaves some out. That table is the source of V, J and clone size, and D and trimming were worked out from the DNA. The sample lists 100,000 to 150,000 clones; roughly 85% were seen once. Material: peripheral blood. The clonotype comes from a woman at least 80 years old with acute or convalescent COVID-19.

CDR3 in amino acids: CASSFGQGEKLFF. CDR3 DNA: TGTGCCAGCAGCTTCGGACAGGGCGAAAAACTGTTTTTT. The genes are TRBV5-6 and TRBJ1-4; the match to TRBD1 covers 8 bases. The CDR3 loop spans 13 amino acids. The germline V gene has CDR1 SGHDT and CDR2 YYEEEE. The ends lost 2 bases at V and 8 bases at J; junction bases unmatched: 2. The whole variable domain, remainder taken from reference TRBV5-6 and TRBJ1-4, is DAGVTQSPTHLIKTRGQQVTLRCSPKSGHDTVSWYQQALGQGPQFIFQYYEEEERQRGNFPDRFSGHQFPNYSSELNVNALLLGDSALYLCASSFGQGEKLFFGSGTQLSVL.